A selection of T cell receptor beta chains follows, all from one sample in a study of glioma-infiltrating T cells. TCRdb passed the multiplex PCR reads through MiXCR, listing each CDR3 protein once. The data hold fewer than 250,000 distinct CDR3 sequences, with more than 25% observed a single time. Sequenced: glioma tissue, nonneoplastic brain tissue, or PBMCs (not recorded which). The receptors were gathered from a human donor with low-grade glioma or glioblastoma, undergoing nonglioma brain surgery, or in good health (not recorded which). Each CDR3 is given with its conserved first and last residue. Each record gives: CDR3 DNA, CDR3 protein, V gene, D gene, J gene, clone size. A D gene is named only where the DNA matches it firmly. Clone size is not always given. Where it is, it says once, few, many or a class for expanded clones.

CDR3nt: TGCGCCAGCAGCCAAGGACAGAACAATCAGCCCCAGCATTTT; CDR3aa: CASSQGQNNQPQHF; v_gene: TRBV4-1; d_gene: .; j_gene: TRBJ1-5; abundance: many
CDR3nt: TGTGCCAGCGGCTTAGCTAGCCGTGGGGATACGCAGTATTTT; CDR3aa: CASGLASRGDTQYF; v_gene: TRBV7-2; d_gene: .; j_gene: TRBJ2-3; abundance: .
CDR3nt: TGCAGCGCCTCGGGACAGCCGGATCAGCCCCAGCATTTT; CDR3aa: CSASGQPDQPQHF; v_gene: TRBV29-1; d_gene: TRBD1; j_gene: TRBJ1-5; abundance: many
CDR3nt: TGTGCCAGCAGTCTAGGGACAGGTGGGCGCAATCAGCCCCAGCATTTT; CDR3aa: CASSLGTGGRNQPQHF; v_gene: TRBV12-3/TRBV12-4; d_gene: TRBD1; j_gene: TRBJ1-5; abundance: many
CDR3nt: TGCGCCAGCAGCCAAACTACCGGCCAGGACGGAGCAGATACGCAGTATTTT; CDR3aa: CASSQTTGQDGADTQYF; v_gene: TRBV4-3; d_gene: .; j_gene: TRBJ2-3; abundance: many
CDR3nt: TGTGCCATCAGCCTAGACAGTCCCCAAAGATCCTACGAGCAGTACTTC; CDR3aa: CAISLDSPQRSYEQYF; v_gene: TRBV7-2; d_gene: .; j_gene: TRBJ2-7; abundance: .
CDR3nt: TGTGCCACCAGTGATGGAGGCCGGGACTATATCACTCCAGATACGCAGTATTTT; CDR3aa: CATSDGGRDYITPDTQYF; v_gene: TRBV24-1; d_gene: TRBD2; j_gene: TRBJ2-3; abundance: many
CDR3nt: TGTGCCAGCAGCACGACAGTGGGCTATGGCTACACCTTC; CDR3aa: CASSTTVGYGYTF; v_gene: TRBV12-3/TRBV12-4; d_gene: .; j_gene: TRBJ1-2; abundance: many
CDR3nt: TGTGCCAGCACCGACGGCCTTCTTAGCGGTATGTCGCAGTATTTT; CDR3aa: CASTDGLLSGMSQYF; v_gene: TRBV6-2/TRBV6-3; d_gene: .; j_gene: TRBJ2-3; abundance: many
CDR3nt: TGTGCCAGCAGCCCCCACAGCTCCTATAATTCACCCCTCCACTTT; CDR3aa: CASSPHSSYNSPLHF; v_gene: TRBV7-2; d_gene: .; j_gene: TRBJ1-6; abundance: many
CDR3nt: TGTGCCAGCCGCGACAACTCCTACGAGCAGTACTTC; CDR3aa: CASRDNSYEQYF; v_gene: TRBV18; d_gene: .; j_gene: TRBJ2-7; abundance: many
CDR3nt: TGTGCCAGCGGTTGGACAGGGGGCACAGATACGCAGTATTTT; CDR3aa: CASGWTGGTDTQYF; v_gene: TRBV25-1; d_gene: TRBD1; j_gene: TRBJ2-3; abundance: many
CDR3nt: TGTGCCAGTAGTATCCAGGGCTTGATTGCAGATACGCAGTATTTT; CDR3aa: CASSIQGLIADTQYF; v_gene: TRBV19; d_gene: .; j_gene: TRBJ2-3; abundance: many
CDR3nt: TGTGCCGCCAGGGGGATGGCCAAAAACATTCAGTACTTC; CDR3aa: CAARGMAKNIQYF; v_gene: TRBV28; d_gene: TRBD1; j_gene: TRBJ2-4; abundance: many
CDR3nt: TGTTCCAGCATTTACATTTTTGAGGTCACTGAAGCTTTCTTT; CDR3aa: CSSIYIFEVTEAFF; v_gene: TRBV6-9; d_gene: .; j_gene: TRBJ1-1; abundance: .
CDR3nt: TGCGCCAGCAGCCCATGGACCGGCCGGGCAGATACGCAGTATTTT; CDR3aa: CASSPWTGRADTQYF; v_gene: TRBV4-3; d_gene: .; j_gene: TRBJ2-3; abundance: few
CDR3nt: TGTGCCAGCAGCCCCCCAGACAGGGTAGGCAACAATGAGCAGTTCTTC; CDR3aa: CASSPPDRVGNNEQFF; v_gene: TRBV7-2; d_gene: TRBD1; j_gene: TRBJ2-1; abundance: many
CDR3nt: TGTGCCAGCTCACCAAGAGATTCCGAATCGACTTTCTTT; CDR3aa: CASSPRDSESTFF; v_gene: TRBV18; d_gene: .; j_gene: TRBJ1-1; abundance: many
CDR3nt: TGTGCCAGCAGTTTCCTCAGGTTAACAAGCTCTGGGGCCAACGTCCTGACTTTC; CDR3aa: CASSFLRLTSSGANVLTF; v_gene: TRBV27; d_gene: .; j_gene: TRBJ2-6; abundance: many
CDR3nt: TGTGCCAGCAGTGAACAGCGACCCTACAATGAGCAGTTCTTC; CDR3aa: CASSEQRPYNEQFF; v_gene: TRBV6-1; d_gene: .; j_gene: TRBJ2-1; abundance: many
CDR3nt: TGCGCCAGCAGCCAAGCAAGGGACAGGCTATACAATGAGCAGTTCTTC; CDR3aa: CASSQARDRLYNEQFF; v_gene: TRBV4-3; d_gene: TRBD1; j_gene: TRBJ2-1; abundance: .
CDR3nt: TGTGCCAGCAGCCCCCTTTCCGAATTGAACACTGAAGCTTTCTTT; CDR3aa: CASSPLSELNTEAFF; v_gene: TRBV5-4; d_gene: .; j_gene: TRBJ1-1; abundance: many
CDR3nt: TGCGCCAGCAGCTTGATAGGGGGTGGCTTTCAAAAGACCAAGTACTTC; CDR3aa: CASSLIGGGFQKTKYF; v_gene: TRBV5-1; d_gene: .; j_gene: TRBJ2-5; abundance: .
CDR3nt: TGTGCCAGCAGCCCCCAACAGGGGGCGCGGGGCTACACCTTC; CDR3aa: CASSPQQGARGYTF; v_gene: TRBV12-3/TRBV12-4; d_gene: TRBD1; j_gene: TRBJ1-2; abundance: .
CDR3nt: TGTGCCAGCAGTCCACCCGGGACAGGGGTTGGCGAGCAGTACTTC; CDR3aa: CASSPPGTGVGEQYF; v_gene: TRBV28; d_gene: TRBD1; j_gene: TRBJ2-7; abundance: many
CDR3nt: TGTGCCAGCAGTCGACCCCCGGGACTAACCTACAATGAGCAGTTCTTC; CDR3aa: CASSRPPGLTYNEQFF; v_gene: TRBV6-2/TRBV6-3; d_gene: TRBD2; j_gene: TRBJ2-1; abundance: many
CDR3nt: TGTGCCAGCAGCTGGACTAGCGGGAAGGGTGAGCAGTTCTTC; CDR3aa: CASSWTSGKGEQFF; v_gene: TRBV5-6; d_gene: TRBD2; j_gene: TRBJ2-1; abundance: few
CDR3nt: TGTGCCAGCAGCTTAGGGGGGGTATTCGACGAGCAGTACTTC; CDR3aa: CASSLGGVFDEQYF; v_gene: TRBV7-9; d_gene: .; j_gene: TRBJ2-7; abundance: few
CDR3nt: TGTGCCAGCCGACAGCAGGGTACCTACGAGCAGTACTTC; CDR3aa: CASRQQGTYEQYF; v_gene: TRBV28; d_gene: .; j_gene: TRBJ2-7; abundance: many
CDR3nt: TGCAGCGTTGAAGGGAGCAGGGGGCCCTATGGCTACACCTTC; CDR3aa: CSVEGSRGPYGYTF; v_gene: TRBV29-1; d_gene: TRBD1; j_gene: TRBJ1-2; abundance: few
CDR3nt: TGCAGTGCCAGCAGTGCGGACGGAACTAACTATGGCTACACCTTC; CDR3aa: CSASSADGTNYGYTF; v_gene: TRBV20-1; d_gene: .; j_gene: TRBJ1-2; abundance: .
CDR3nt: TGCGCCAGCAGCCCCAACCTAGCGGGGAGGTCCTATAATTCACCCCTCCACTTT; CDR3aa: CASSPNLAGRSYNSPLHF; v_gene: TRBV4-1; d_gene: .; j_gene: TRBJ1-6; abundance: .
CDR3nt: TGCAGTGCTAGAGGGCAGGGGAGCTCCTACGAGCAGTACTTC; CDR3aa: CSARGQGSSYEQYF; v_gene: TRBV20-1; d_gene: .; j_gene: TRBJ2-7; abundance: many
CDR3nt: TGTGCCAGCAGCTTATCCCTAGGGACTAGCGGGAGGCGGCAAGAGACCCAGTACTTC; CDR3aa: CASSLSLGTSGRRQETQYF; v_gene: TRBV7-6; d_gene: TRBD2; j_gene: TRBJ2-5; abundance: many
CDR3nt: TGTGCCGGCAGCCAAGGGGATCAGCCCCAGCATTTT; CDR3aa: CAGSQGDQPQHF; v_gene: TRBV7-9; d_gene: .; j_gene: TRBJ1-5; abundance: .
CDR3nt: TGCAGTGCTAGATTAGAGAACACTGAAGCTTTCTTT; CDR3aa: CSARLENTEAFF; v_gene: TRBV20-1; d_gene: .; j_gene: TRBJ1-1; abundance: many
CDR3nt: TGTGCCAGTAGTGCCGGGACTATCGGGATTGAGCAGTACTTC; CDR3aa: CASSAGTIGIEQYF; v_gene: TRBV19; d_gene: TRBD2; j_gene: TRBJ2-7; abundance: .
CDR3nt: TGTGCCAGCACCTCGACAGTAACGAACACTGAAGCTTTCTTT; CDR3aa: CASTSTVTNTEAFF; v_gene: TRBV2; d_gene: .; j_gene: TRBJ1-1; abundance: many
CDR3nt: TGCAGTGCTAAACGGCCGGCGGTTAATTCACCCCTCCACTTT; CDR3aa: CSAKRPAVNSPLHF; v_gene: TRBV20-1; d_gene: .; j_gene: TRBJ1-6; abundance: many
CDR3nt: TGCGCCAGCAGCCTAGCGGGGGGCTCCCCAGATACGCAGTATTTT; CDR3aa: CASSLAGGSPDTQYF; v_gene: TRBV5-1; d_gene: TRBD2; j_gene: TRBJ2-3; abundance: few
CDR3nt: TGTGCCAGGATACATGGGGAGCTGTTTTTT; CDR3aa: CARIHGELFF; v_gene: TRBV6-8; d_gene: .; j_gene: TRBJ2-2; abundance: many
CDR3nt: TGCAGCGGGGGCGTGGGGACAGGGGGCTCAACTAATGAAAAACTGTTTTTT; CDR3aa: CSGGVGTGGSTNEKLFF; v_gene: TRBV29-1; d_gene: TRBD1; j_gene: TRBJ1-4; abundance: .
CDR3nt: TGTGCCAGCAGTTTAGACTCTCCCAGGAACTATGGCTACACCTTC; CDR3aa: CASSLDSPRNYGYTF; v_gene: TRBV28; d_gene: .; j_gene: TRBJ1-2; abundance: many
CDR3nt: TGTGCCAGCAGCTTAGGAGGTTCCTTCACAGATACGCAGTATTTT; CDR3aa: CASSLGGSFTDTQYF; v_gene: TRBV7-9; d_gene: .; j_gene: TRBJ2-3; abundance: many
CDR3nt: TGTGCCAGTACAGGTAATTTGGTGAACACTGAAGCTTTCTTT; CDR3aa: CASTGNLVNTEAFF; v_gene: TRBV19; d_gene: .; j_gene: TRBJ1-1; abundance: many
CDR3nt: TGTGCCAGCATCGATCCCGGGGGGGAGCTGTTTTTT; CDR3aa: CASIDPGGELFF; v_gene: TRBV28; d_gene: .; j_gene: TRBJ2-2; abundance: many
CDR3nt: TGTGCCAGTAGCCCGATTGACAGAGAGAACACTGAAGCTTTCTTT; CDR3aa: CASSPIDRENTEAFF; v_gene: TRBV19; d_gene: .; j_gene: TRBJ1-1; abundance: .
CDR3nt: TGTGCCAGTAGCCCGGGGTATTTTGAGCAGTTCTTC; CDR3aa: CASSPGYFEQFF; v_gene: TRBV19; d_gene: .; j_gene: TRBJ2-1; abundance: .
CDR3nt: TGCAGCGCAGGGGTAAACACCGGGGAGCTGTTTTTT; CDR3aa: CSAGVNTGELFF; v_gene: TRBV29-1; d_gene: .; j_gene: TRBJ2-2; abundance: many
CDR3nt: TGTGCCAGCAACGGACAGGGGGGACTCTACGAGCAGTACTTC; CDR3aa: CASNGQGGLYEQYF; v_gene: TRBV7-9; d_gene: TRBD1; j_gene: TRBJ2-7; abundance: few
CDR3nt: TGTGCCAGCAGCTACCAGACAGGGGTAGAGACCCAGTACTTC; CDR3aa: CASSYQTGVETQYF; v_gene: TRBV13; d_gene: TRBD1; j_gene: TRBJ2-5; abundance: .
CDR3nt: TGTGCCAGCAGCCAAGATAACCGGGAAAATGAGCAGTTCTTC; CDR3aa: CASSQDNRENEQFF; v_gene: TRBV4-2; d_gene: .; j_gene: TRBJ2-1; abundance: .
CDR3nt: TGCAGTGCTAGTGAATTCTGGGCTGACCGATCCTACGAGCAGTACTTC; CDR3aa: CSASEFWADRSYEQYF; v_gene: TRBV20-1; d_gene: .; j_gene: TRBJ2-7; abundance: many
CDR3nt: TGTGCCAGCAGTCCCCCAGGCCAACCTGATGGGTACGAGCAGTACTTC; CDR3aa: CASSPPGQPDGYEQYF; v_gene: TRBV6-1; d_gene: .; j_gene: TRBJ2-7; abundance: many
CDR3nt: TGTGCCAGCATCTACCGACTAGCGGGAGGTAGTTCCGGGGAGCTGTTTTTT; CDR3aa: CASIYRLAGGSSGELFF; v_gene: TRBV7-2; d_gene: TRBD2; j_gene: TRBJ2-2; abundance: .
CDR3nt: TGCAGTGCTAGACGCCCTAGCGGGAGGGCAAATGAGCAGTTCTTC; CDR3aa: CSARRPSGRANEQFF; v_gene: TRBV20-1; d_gene: TRBD2; j_gene: TRBJ2-1; abundance: .